This passage covers 12 T cell receptor beta chains from one sample sequenced in a study of CD8 T cells in ankylosing spondylitis. No antigen has been assigned to these receptors. MiXCR, run by TCRdb on the 5' RACE reads, gives a single entry per CDR3 protein. Of about 540,000 distinct CDR3 sequences listed, more than 9.5% are singletons. Findings of the study overall: Characteristic, it appeared, of ankylosing spondylitis blood was a TCR beta motif of several highly homologous variants.

Material: blood, either unsorted or a sorted T cell fraction (not recorded which). The origin of the receptors is a male donor with ankylosing spondylitis.

The V call is TRBV7-8, the J call TRBJ2-3, with a weak D call TRBD1 (6 bases). CDR3 length: 16 residues. Germline CDR1 reads SGHVS; CDR2 reads FQNEAQ. V shed 1 base and J shed 6 bases, with 17 bases lying between them. Here the CDR3 reads CASSLGGRGWSDTQYF. CDR3 in DNA: TGTGCCAGCAGCTTAGGAGGCAGGGGATGGTCGGATACGCAGTATTTT.

This clonotype was counted between two and nine times. The chain uses TRBV6-4 and TRBJ2-1; possibly TRBD2 for D (6 bases). Germline V gene sequence: CDR1 MRHNA, CDR2 SNTAGT. V shed 5 bases and J shed 0 bases, with 11 bases lying between them. This CDR3 is built from 15 residues. CDR3 nucleotides: TGTGCCAGCAGTCCCGGGAGCTACTCCTACAATGAGCAGTTCTTC. Residues: CASSPGSYSYNEQFF.

The rearrangement links TRBV5-1 to TRBJ2-2; D is undetermined. V shed 4 bases and J shed 3 bases, with 13 bases lying between them. Germline CDR1 is SGHRS and CDR2 is YFSETQ. CDR3 length: 15 residues. CDR3 region: CASSRGSADTGELFF. In DNA form, the CDR3 reads TGCGCCAGCAGCCGTGGATCTGCTGACACCGGGGAGCTGTTTTTT.

This clonotype ranks as medium-sized. The V gene is TRBV29-1, the J gene TRBJ1-5; D may be TRBD1 (6 bases). This CDR3 spans 13 amino acids. Germline V gives CDR1 SQVTM, CDR2 ANQGSEA. Trimming cost V 5 bases and J 0 bases, with 8 bases left between them. CDR3 in amino acids: CSVKGDSNQPQHF. The CDR3 DNA follows: TGCAGCGTTAAGGGGGATAGCAATCAGCCCCAGCATTTT.

V gene TRBV4-1 combines with J gene TRBJ2-1; D might be TRBD2 (6 bases). There are 16 residues in the CDR3. V lost 0 bases, J lost 1 base, and 10 bases lay in between. CDR1 and CDR2 from the germline V gene are MGHRA and YSYEKL. The CDR3 loop reads CASSQDLAPSYNEQFF. Here the CDR3 DNA reads TGCGCCAGCAGCCAAGACCTAGCGCCGTCCTACAATGAGCAGTTCTTC.

This clonotype occurred a few times. The V call is TRBV5-1, the J call TRBJ1-2; D is unclear. Germline V gene lookup returns CDR1 SGHRS and CDR2 YFSETQ. Trimming removed 0 bases from V and 9 bases from J, with 6 bases in between. This CDR3 has 11 amino acids. For the CDR3, the DNA is TGCGCCAGCAGCTTGGGGACCCGCTACACCTTC. It is translated as CASSLGTRYTF.

V and J are TRBV20-1 and TRBJ2-1; D assignment may be TRBD1 or TRBD2 (5 bases each). V lost 4 bases to trimming and J lost 5 bases, with 15 bases between them. The CDR3 spans 14 residues. Germline loops: CDR1 DFQATT, CDR2 SNEGSKA (reference sequence). DNA for the CDR3: TGCAGTGCTATCTCTAGGGGACCAAACAATGAGCAGTTCTTC. As protein: CSAISRGPNNEQFF.

In this sample, this clonotype turned up a few times. V is TRBV4-2 and J is TRBJ2-3, with a possible D match to TRBD2 (6 bases). The germline V gene has CDR1 LGHNA and CDR2 YNFKEQ. V gave up 4 bases and J gave up 1 base, with 12 bases separating them. The CDR3 totals 15 residues. The CDR3 reads CASSPRGIGTDTQYF. The CDR3, as DNA: TGTGCCAGCAGCCCCCGGGGGATTGGCACAGATACGCAGTATTTT.

This clonotype was observed a handful of times. The V and J genes are TRBV7-2 and TRBJ1-3, with D unresolved. Germline CDR1 and CDR2: SGHTA and FQGNSA. V lost 4 bases and J 8 bases, leaving 9 bases between the germline ends. The CDR3 runs to 12 residues. The chain's CDR3 is CASSSYSDTIYF. CDR3 nucleotide sequence: TGTGCCAGCAGCTCCTACTCGGACACCATATATTTT.

In its sample, this clonotype was seen many times. The chain combines TRBV5-1 with TRBJ1-1; no firm D call. This CDR3 is 13 amino acids long. V was clipped by 4 bases and J by 3 bases, with 10 bases between them. From germline, CDR1 is SGHRS and CDR2 YFSETQ. The CDR3 DNA reads TGCGCCAGCAGCCCTTTGCCGGACACTGAAGCTTTCTTT. Translating it yields CASSPLPDTEAFF.

This clonotype was observed a few times. J is TRBJ2-3 and V is TRBV10-3, with no clear D. CDR3 length: 11 residues. Germline CDR1 is ENHRY and CDR2 is SYGVKD. Trimming stripped 6 bases from V and 0 bases from J, with 1 base between. DNA of the CDR3: TGTGCCATCAGAAGCACAGATACGCAGTATTTT. It specifies CAIRSTDTQYF.

The V and J genes are TRBV7-9 and TRBJ1-4; perhaps TRBD1 as D (5 bases). Trimming removed 5 bases from V and 5 bases from J, with 12 bases in between. The germline V gene encodes CDR1 SEHNR and CDR2 FQNEAQ (reference sequence). The CDR3 spans 14 residues. The CDR3 bases are TGTGCCAGCAGCCCTAGGGGACTGAATGAAAAACTGTTTTTT. Protein sequence: CASSPRGLNEKLFF.